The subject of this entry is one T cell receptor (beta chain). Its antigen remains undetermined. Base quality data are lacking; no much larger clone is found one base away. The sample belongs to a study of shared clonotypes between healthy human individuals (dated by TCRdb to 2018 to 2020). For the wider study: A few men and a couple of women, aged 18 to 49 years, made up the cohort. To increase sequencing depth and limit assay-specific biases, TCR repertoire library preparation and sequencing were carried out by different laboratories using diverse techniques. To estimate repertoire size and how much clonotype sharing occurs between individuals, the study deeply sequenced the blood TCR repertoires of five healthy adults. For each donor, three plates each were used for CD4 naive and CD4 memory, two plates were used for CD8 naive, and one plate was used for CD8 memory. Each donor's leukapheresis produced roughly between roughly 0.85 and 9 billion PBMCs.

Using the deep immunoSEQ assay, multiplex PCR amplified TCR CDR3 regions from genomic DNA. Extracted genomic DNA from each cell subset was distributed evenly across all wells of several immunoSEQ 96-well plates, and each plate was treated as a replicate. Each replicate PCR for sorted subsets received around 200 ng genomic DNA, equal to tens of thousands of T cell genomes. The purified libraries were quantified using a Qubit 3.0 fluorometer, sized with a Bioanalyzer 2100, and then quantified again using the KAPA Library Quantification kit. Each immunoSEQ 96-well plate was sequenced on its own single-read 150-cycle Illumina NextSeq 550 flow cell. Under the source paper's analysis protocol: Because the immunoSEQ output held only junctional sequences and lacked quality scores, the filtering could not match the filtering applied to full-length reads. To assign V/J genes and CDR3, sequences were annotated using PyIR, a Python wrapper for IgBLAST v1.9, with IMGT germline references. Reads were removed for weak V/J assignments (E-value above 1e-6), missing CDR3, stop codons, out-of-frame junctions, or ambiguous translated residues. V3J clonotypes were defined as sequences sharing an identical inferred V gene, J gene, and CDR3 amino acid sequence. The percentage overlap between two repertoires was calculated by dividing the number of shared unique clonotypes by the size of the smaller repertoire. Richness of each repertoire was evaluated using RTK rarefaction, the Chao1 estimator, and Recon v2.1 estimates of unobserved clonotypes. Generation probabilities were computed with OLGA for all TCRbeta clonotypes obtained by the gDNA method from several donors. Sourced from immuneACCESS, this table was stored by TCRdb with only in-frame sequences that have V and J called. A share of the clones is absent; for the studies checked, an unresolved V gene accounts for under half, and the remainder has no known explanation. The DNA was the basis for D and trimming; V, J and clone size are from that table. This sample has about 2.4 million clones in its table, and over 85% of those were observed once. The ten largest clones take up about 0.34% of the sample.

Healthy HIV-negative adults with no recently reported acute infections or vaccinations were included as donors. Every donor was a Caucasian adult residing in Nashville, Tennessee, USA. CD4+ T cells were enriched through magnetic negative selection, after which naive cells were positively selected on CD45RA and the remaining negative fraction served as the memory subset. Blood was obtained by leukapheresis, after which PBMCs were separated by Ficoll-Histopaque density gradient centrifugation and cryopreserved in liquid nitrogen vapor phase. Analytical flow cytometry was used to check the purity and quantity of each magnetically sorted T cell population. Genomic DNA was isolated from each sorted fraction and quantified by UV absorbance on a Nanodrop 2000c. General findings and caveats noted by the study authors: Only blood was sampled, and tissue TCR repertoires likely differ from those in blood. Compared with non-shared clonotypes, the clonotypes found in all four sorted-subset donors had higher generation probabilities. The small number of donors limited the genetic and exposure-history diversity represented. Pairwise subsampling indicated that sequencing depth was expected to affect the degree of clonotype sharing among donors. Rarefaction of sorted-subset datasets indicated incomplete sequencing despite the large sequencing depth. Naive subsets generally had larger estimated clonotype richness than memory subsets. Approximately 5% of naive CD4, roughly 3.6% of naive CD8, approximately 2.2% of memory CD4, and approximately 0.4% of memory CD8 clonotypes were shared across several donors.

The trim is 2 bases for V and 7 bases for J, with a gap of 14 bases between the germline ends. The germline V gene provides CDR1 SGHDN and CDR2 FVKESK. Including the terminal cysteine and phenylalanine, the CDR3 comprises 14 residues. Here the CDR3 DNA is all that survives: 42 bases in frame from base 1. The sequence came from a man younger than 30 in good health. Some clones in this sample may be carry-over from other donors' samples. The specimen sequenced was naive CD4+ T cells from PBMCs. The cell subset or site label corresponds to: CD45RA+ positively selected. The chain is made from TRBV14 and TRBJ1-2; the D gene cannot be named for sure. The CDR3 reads CASSQSNPLGGYTF. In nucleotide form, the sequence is TGTGCCAGCAGCCAAAGTAACCCCCTTGGTGGCTACACCTTC.